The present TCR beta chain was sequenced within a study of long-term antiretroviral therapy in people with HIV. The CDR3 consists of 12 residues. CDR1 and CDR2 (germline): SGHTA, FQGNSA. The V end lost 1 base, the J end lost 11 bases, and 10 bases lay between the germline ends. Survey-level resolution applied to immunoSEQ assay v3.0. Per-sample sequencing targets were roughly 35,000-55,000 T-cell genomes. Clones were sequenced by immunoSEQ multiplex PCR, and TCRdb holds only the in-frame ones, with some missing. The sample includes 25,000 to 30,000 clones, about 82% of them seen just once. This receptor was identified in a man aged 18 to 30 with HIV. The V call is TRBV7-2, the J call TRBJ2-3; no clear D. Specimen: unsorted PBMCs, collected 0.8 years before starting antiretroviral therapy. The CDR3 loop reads CASSLGYGLQYF. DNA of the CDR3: TGTGCCAGCAGCTTAGGATACGGTTTGCAGTATTTT.